This TCR beta chain was found in a study of response to subunit inactivated influenza vaccine. Study-level results: New T cells are recruited in small numbers by each seasonal influenza vaccination, according to the authors' suggestion.

For this clonotype: Its target is unknown.

TCRdb reprocessed the RT-PCR reads via MiXCR and lists one record per CDR3 protein. There are 630,000 or so distinct CDR3 sequences in the sample; about 15% occur only once, and around 10% lies in the top ten. In germline, CDR1 is SGHTA, CDR2 FQGNSA. The CDR3 is made up of 16 amino acids. V shed 5 bases and J shed 0 bases, with 16 bases lying between them. The source is a man aged 50 to 59 who received an inactivated influenza vaccine. The input for sequencing was PBMCs from blood, taken approximately 13 days after vaccination. This chain links TRBV7-2 with TRBJ1-2; D perhaps matches TRBD1 (6 bases). CDR3 residues: CASSTGPGSSNYGYTF. The DNA for the CDR3 is TGTGCCAGCAGCACAGGGCCAGGGAGTTCTAACTATGGCTACACCTTC.